Presented here are 14 T cell receptor beta chains from one specimen sequenced in a study of shared T cell receptors in the human thymus. Measured with immunoSEQ multiplex PCR; TCRdb has only the in-frame clones, and not every one. This table has roughly 550,000 clones, 78% appearing once. These records were also assigned to another study, of human thymus T cells.

Sequenced input: thymocytes. These TCRs come from a boy younger than two with a congenital heart defect.

The chain carries TRBV27 and TRBJ1-4; tentative D call: TRBD1 (6 bases). Germline CDR1 and CDR2: MNHEY and SMNVEV (reference sequence). The V end was cut by 5 bases, the J end by 8 bases, with 12 bases between. The CDR3 totals 13 residues. The CDR3 loop is CASSRQEEEKLFF. The CDR3 region has the DNA TGTGCCAGCAGTCGACAGGAGGAGGAAAAACTGTTTTTT.

CDR3 in amino acids: CASRNSAQGRDTQYF. The CDR3 coding sequence is TGCGCCAGCCGCAACTCCGCGCAGGGTAGAGATACGCAGTATTTT. The chain employs TRBV5-1 and TRBJ2-3, with D maybe TRBD1 (5 bases). The CDR3 runs 15 residues. CDR1 SGHRS and CDR2 YFSETQ come from the germline V gene. The V gene lost 7 bases and the J gene lost 5 bases, with 20 bases spanning the gap.

The CDR3 is CASSLGTGGNTEAFF. Here the CDR3 DNA reads TGTGCCAGCAGCTTAGGGACGGGGGGGAACACTGAAGCTTTCTTT. The chain links TRBV7-2 to TRBJ1-1; weak D call: TRBD1 (5 bases). The germline gives CDR1 SGHTA, CDR2 FQGNSA. The CDR3 consists of 15 residues. The V end was cut by 1 base, the J end by 1 base, with 10 bases between.

The chain uses TRBV4-2 and TRBJ2-7; D unresolved. Germline assignment: CDR1 LGHNA and CDR2 YNFKEQ. Trimming removed 1 base from V and 3 bases from J, with 13 bases in between. The length of the CDR3 is 15 residues. The CDR3 protein is CASSQVQSTNYEQYF. The CDR3 DNA sequence: TGTGCCAGCAGCCAAGTACAGAGTACCAACTACGAGCAGTACTTC.

This sequence joins TRBV11-3 and TRBJ2-7; 8 bases are a match to TRBD1. The germline V gene encodes CDR1 SGHNT and CDR2 YENEEA. Germline trimming cut 5 bases from V and 1 base from J; bases unmatched to any gene: 10. The CDR3 has 16 amino acids. CDR3 sequence (DNA): TGTGCCAGCAGCACCCGACAGGGGCGAGCTTCCTACGAGCAGTACTTC. Amino acids: CASSTRQGRASYEQYF.

The chain is built from TRBV6-7 and TRBJ2-3, with a tentative D call TRBD1 (5 bases). TRBV6-7 is an open reading frame whose function is uncertain. This CDR3 is built from 15 residues. V was cut by 0 bases and J by 5 bases, with 12 bases left in between. DNA of the CDR3: TGTGCCAGCAGTTACTCGGCAGGGTCCGGAGATACGCAGTATTTT. Its translation: CASSYSAGSGDTQYF.

The J gene is TRBJ2-2, the V gene TRBV27; D might be TRBD1 (7 bases). Trimming left V 5 bases short and J 3 bases short, with 10 bases between. The CDR3 length is 14 residues. CDR1 is MNHEY, CDR2 SMNVEV, per germline (reference sequence). CDR3 amino acids: CASSAGQHTGELFF. The CDR3 nucleotides are TGTGCCAGCAGTGCGGGACAGCACACCGGGGAGCTGTTTTTT.

The J gene is TRBJ2-5, the V gene TRBV4-1; 10 positions agree with TRBD1. Germline V gene data show CDR1 as MGHRA and CDR2 as YSYEKL. This CDR3 is 17 amino acids long. The trim removed 3 bases at V and 1 base at J, leaving 8 bases unmatched. CDR3 bases: TGCGCCAGCAGCCACGACCGGTGGACAGGGGGCCAAGAGACCCAGTACTTC. Its translation: CASSHDRWTGGQETQYF.

V usage is TRBV5-4 and J usage is TRBJ2-7; no firm D call. The germline V gene encodes CDR1 SGHNT and CDR2 YYREEE (reference sequence). The CDR3 sequence is 14 residues long. V shed 3 bases and J shed 7 bases, with 17 bases lying between them. The DNA of the CDR3 is TGTGCCAGCAGCTCCGCCGCCAGTCTGCAAGAGCAGTACTTC. Translated, it gives CASSSAASLQEQYF.

The chain links TRBV10-3 to TRBJ2-7, with D unclear. Germline V gene data show CDR1 as ENHRY and CDR2 as SYGVKD. This CDR3 is built from 13 residues. With 2 bases removed from V and 0 bases from J, the gap between germline ends came to 5 bases. The CDR3 sequence is CAISEPSSYEQYF. The CDR3 nucleotides read TGTGCCATCAGTGAGCCGAGCTCCTACGAGCAGTACTTC.

The chain employs TRBV2 and TRBJ2-1; 12 bases match TRBD2. The CDR3 loop spans 21 amino acids. The germline gives CDR1 SNHLY, CDR2 FYNNEI. Trimming removed 4 bases from V and 0 bases from J; junction bases left unmatched: 16. CDR3: CASSVVPATSGSPSSYNEQFF. DNA of the CDR3: TGTGCCAGCAGTGTTGTTCCCGCGACTAGCGGGAGCCCTAGCTCCTACAATGAGCAGTTCTTC.

V and J are TRBV4-1 and TRBJ2-7; 10 bases match TRBD2. The CDR3 spans 15 residues. Looked up from germline, CDR1 is MGHRA and CDR2 is YSYEKL. The V and J ends lost 3 bases and 1 base, in that order; junction bases with no gene match: 3. The CDR3 region has the DNA TGCGCCAGCAGCCACGAGACTAGCGGGTCCTACGAGCAGTACTTC. This gives the protein CASSHETSGSYEQYF.

This clone has more than one count but fewer than ten. The chain uses TRBV27 and TRBJ2-3; 10 nucleotides line up with TRBD2. Trimming cost V 5 bases and J 5 bases; bases outside gene matches: 10. The CDR3 is 16 residues long. Germline CDR1 MNHEY, CDR2 SMNVEV (reference sequence). This CDR3 reads CASSRKAGGFGDTQYF. The CDR3 DNA sequence: TGTGCCAGCAGTCGCAAAGCGGGAGGGTTTGGAGATACGCAGTATTTT.

The chain joins TRBV28 to TRBJ1-1; D remains unclear. V was pared by 9 bases and J by 1 base, with 24 bases between. Germline CDR1 reads MDHEN; CDR2 reads SYDVKM. CDR3 size: 17 residues. The CDR3 DNA sequence: TGTGCCAGTGTACGAACTGGCGGGCAAATCCGGAACACTGAAGCTTTCTTT. It yields the protein CASVRTGGQIRNTEAFF.